This entry describes one TCR beta chain. The antigen remains undetermined. Cells sorted by CD45RO/CCR7/CD25/CD127/CD95/CD27 comprised CD4+ naive, central memory, regulatory and stem cell-like memory cells. The sample originates from a study of beta chain features in type 1 diabetes. Study-wide results and limits: Shorter templates might be favored by PCR, equally in patients and controls. Patients' naive, central memory and Treg TCRB repertoires seemed closer to one another than those of healthy donors. There was a moderate but significant shortening of TCRB CDR3s in all four CD4+ subsets of Type 1 diabetes patients.

Expressed TCRB transcripts were sequenced because the isolated RNA had all been reverse transcribed beforehand. The protocol was immunoSEQ multiplex PCR, while the TCRdb copy is restricted to in-frame clones and leaves out a portion. The sample lists 310,000 or so clones, approximately 11% occurring once. This CDR3 region has 15 residues. The clonotype was recovered from a woman in her 30s in good health. V and J are TRBV21-1 and TRBJ1-2; the listed D gene, TRBD1, was not tested against the DNA. TRBV21-1 is a known pseudogene. The specimen sequenced was naive CD4+ T cells from blood. CDR3 in DNA: TGTGCCAGCAGCACTTGGGCAGGGTGCGCCTATGGCTACACCTTC. Translated, it gives CASSTWAGCAYGYTF.